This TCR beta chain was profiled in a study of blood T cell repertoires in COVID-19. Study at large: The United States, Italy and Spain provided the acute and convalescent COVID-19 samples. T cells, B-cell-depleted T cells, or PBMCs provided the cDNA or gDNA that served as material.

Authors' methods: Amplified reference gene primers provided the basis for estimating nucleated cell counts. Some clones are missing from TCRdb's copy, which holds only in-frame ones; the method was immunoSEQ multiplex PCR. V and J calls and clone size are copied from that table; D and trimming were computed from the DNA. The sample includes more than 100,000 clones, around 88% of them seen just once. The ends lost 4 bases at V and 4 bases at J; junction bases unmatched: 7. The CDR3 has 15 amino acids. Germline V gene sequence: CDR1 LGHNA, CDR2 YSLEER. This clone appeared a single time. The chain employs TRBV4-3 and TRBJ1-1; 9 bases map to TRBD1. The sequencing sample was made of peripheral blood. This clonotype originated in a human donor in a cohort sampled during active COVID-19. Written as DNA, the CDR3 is TGCGCCAGCAGCCCTGGGACAGGGTGGAGCACTGAAGCTTTCTTT. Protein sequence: CASSPGTGWSTEAFF.